A single sample gave rise to the 27 T cell receptor beta chains below, sequenced in a study of T cells in localized non-small cell lung cancer. Produced via immunoSEQ multiplex PCR; TCRdb's table is partial and in-frame only. The sample has 40,000 to 55,000 clones; 65% to 90% are singletons. Sequenced here: peripheral blood mononuclear cells, sampled before any cancer treatment. These receptors came from a man between 40 and 70 years old with stage III lung adenocarcinoma.

The chain uses TRBV9 and TRBJ2-7; D not resolved. The CDR3 covers 14 residues. Germline CDR1 and CDR2: SGDLS and YYNGEE. The V gene lost 4 bases and the J gene lost 3 bases, with 14 bases spanning the gap. CDR3 coding DNA: TGTGCCAGCAGCCCCCGCGGCGCGAACTACGAGCAGTACTTC. Its protein is CASSPRGANYEQYF.

The sample holds a few counts of this clone. This chain uses TRBV27 with TRBJ1-2; TRBD1 is a possible D gene (6 bases). The CDR3 runs to 14 residues. Germline values: CDR1 MNHEY, CDR2 SMNVEV (reference sequence). V lost 2 bases to trimming and J lost 3 bases, with 10 bases between them. CDR3 in amino acids: CASSLGRGYYGYTF. The CDR3 DNA is TGTGCCAGCAGTTTAGGCAGGGGTTACTATGGCTACACCTTC.

The J gene is TRBJ2-7, the V gene TRBV7-2; TRBD1 agrees at 8 bases. V was clipped by 1 base and J by 3 bases; unmatched bases: 5. This CDR3 is 15 amino acids long. CDR1 and CDR2 from the germline V gene are SGHTA and FQGNSA. CDR3 nucleotides: TGTGCCAGCAGCTTAGAACCGGGACAGGACTACGAGCAGTACTTC. This translates into CASSLEPGQDYEQYF.

The chain recombines TRBV27 with TRBJ2-1; D is uncertain. Germline CDR1 and CDR2: MNHEY and SMNVEV (reference sequence). This CDR3 spans 15 amino acids. The V end lost 6 bases, the J end lost 0 bases, and 12 bases lay between the germline ends. The CDR3 protein is CASSLALSSYNEQFF. For the CDR3, the DNA is TGTGCCAGCAGCCTGGCCCTTAGCTCCTACAATGAGCAGTTCTTC.

This clone was recorded a few times. The chain links TRBV5-1 to TRBJ1-1; 7 bases map to TRBD1. Germline V CDR1 and CDR2: SGHRS, YFSETQ. CDR3 length: 14 residues. Losses at the gene ends were 4 bases for V and 0 bases for J; bases not matched to a gene: 3. DNA for the CDR3: TGCGCCAGCAGCGGGACAGAGATGAACACTGAAGCTTTCTTT. It yields the protein CASSGTEMNTEAFF.

J is TRBJ2-1 and V is TRBV11-2; tentatively, D is TRBD1 (6 bases). The V end was cut by 5 bases, the J end by 0 bases, with 14 bases between. Looked up from germline, CDR1 is SGHAT and CDR2 is FQNNGV. There are 16 residues in the CDR3. The CDR3 loop is CASSLYTGYSYNEQFF. CDR3 in DNA: TGTGCCAGCAGCCTATATACAGGGTACTCCTACAATGAGCAGTTCTTC. The complete variable domain, with remaining parts taken from reference TRBV11-2 and TRBJ2-1, reads EAGVAQSPRYKIIEKRQSVAFWCNPISGHATLYWYQQILGQGPKLLIQFQNNGVVDDSQLPKDRFSAERLKGVDSTLKIQPAKLEDSAVYLCASSLYTGYSYNEQFFGPGTRLTVL.

The chain combines TRBV29-1 with TRBJ2-1, with 7 bases aligning to TRBD2. Looked up from germline, CDR1 is SQVTM and CDR2 is ANQGSEA. The CDR3 sequence is 18 residues long. V dropped 4 bases and J dropped 2; count of bases not matched to a gene: 17. The CDR3 spells CSVGDILRLAATYNEQFF. As DNA, the CDR3 is TGCAGCGTTGGCGACATACTTCGGCTAGCGGCTACCTACAATGAGCAGTTCTTC.

The rearrangement links TRBV27 to TRBJ2-7, with D tentatively TRBD1 (6 bases). V lost 10 bases, J lost 3 bases, and 16 bases lay in between. The CDR3 is 13 residues long. The germline V gene encodes CDR1 MNHEY and CDR2 SMNVEV (reference sequence). The CDR3 DNA reads as TGTGCCACCAGCTTGTTAGGGGGCTACGAGCAGTACTTC. The encoded protein is CATSLLGGYEQYF.

The V and J genes are TRBV25-1 and TRBJ2-1, with D hard to call. The CDR3 covers 15 residues. Trimming took off 2 bases at V and 5 bases at J, with 13 bases between the two ends. Germline V gene sequence: CDR1 MGHDK, CDR2 SYGVNS. The CDR3 sequence is CASSEIWARDNEQFF. Written as DNA, the CDR3 is TGTGCCAGCAGTGAAATCTGGGCAAGGGACAATGAGCAGTTCTTC.

The gene calls are TRBV11-2 and TRBJ2-2, with D perhaps matching TRBD2 (5 bases). Between the trimmed V and J ends, which lost 2 bases and 2 bases, there was a span of 9 bases. This CDR3 spans 15 amino acids. From germline, CDR1 is SGHAT and CDR2 FQNNGV. The CDR3 nucleotides are TGTGCCAGCAGCTTACTTTCGGGAAACACCGGGGAGCTGTTTTTT. Residues: CASSLLSGNTGELFF.

V is TRBV18 and J is TRBJ1-6, with 8 bases identical to TRBD1. This CDR3 contains 14 residues. Germline V CDR1 and CDR2: KGHSH, LQKENI. V dropped 2 bases and J dropped 10; count of bases not matched to a gene: 4. The CDR3 protein is CASSPTQGDSPLHF. CDR3 nucleotides: TGTGCCAGCTCACCAACACAGGGGGACTCACCCCTCCACTTT. Combining the CDR3 with reference TRBV18 and TRBJ1-6 gives the whole variable domain NAGVMQNPRHLVRRRGQEARLRCSPMKGHSHVYWYRQLPEEGLKFMVYLQKENIIDESGMPKERFSAEFPKEGPSILRIQQVVRGDSAAYFCASSPTQGDSPLHFGNGTRLTVT.

The chain combines TRBV5-6 with TRBJ1-6; no definite D call. Germline loops: CDR1 SGHDT, CDR2 YYEEEE. The CDR3 spans 15 residues. V was clipped by 0 bases and J by 8 bases, with 12 bases between them. The CDR3 region is CASSLDRGGDSPLHF. CDR3 bases: TGTGCCAGCAGCTTGGATCGGGGAGGAGATTCACCCCTCCACTTT.

This sequence joins TRBV27 and TRBJ2-7; 8 positions match TRBD1. CDR1 MNHEY and CDR2 SMNVEV come from the germline V gene (reference sequence). V lost 0 bases, J lost 4 bases, and 5 bases stayed unmatched. The length of the CDR3 is 15 residues. The chain's CDR3 is CASSLSGTGLYEQYF. DNA of the CDR3: TGTGCCAGCAGTTTATCCGGGACAGGACTATACGAGCAGTACTTC.

J is TRBJ2-5 and V is TRBV18; D may be TRBD1 or TRBD2 (5 bases each). The V end was cut by 6 bases, the J end by 1 base, with 9 bases between. Per the germline V gene, CDR1 is KGHSH and CDR2 is LQKENI. The CDR3 is 13 residues long. Here the CDR3 reads CASSRGSQETQYF. In DNA form, the CDR3 reads TGTGCCAGCTCGAGGGGCAGCCAAGAGACCCAGTACTTC.

CDR3 protein: CASSPGQGRNYGYTF. The CDR3 DNA reads TGTGCCAGCTCCCCAGGACAGGGGAGGAACTATGGCTACACCTTC. The chain couples TRBV18 to TRBJ1-2, with 9 bases identical to TRBD1. This CDR3 comprises 15 residues. The germline CDR1 and CDR2 sequences are KGHSH and LQKENI. V shed 6 bases, J shed 2 bases, and the junction held 7 bases outside the gene matches.

V is TRBV27 and J is TRBJ2-1, with D hard to call. Germline CDR1 MNHEY, CDR2 SMNVEV (reference sequence). CDR3 size: 12 residues. The V end lost 4 bases, the J end lost 14 bases, and 15 bases lay between the germline ends. The CDR3 loop reads CASSSTQYPEFF. As DNA, the CDR3 is TGTGCCAGCAGTTCCACCCAGTACCCAGAGTTCTTC.

CDR3: CASSPGGAYGYTF. CDR3 bases: TGTGCCAGCTCTCCAGGGGGTGCTTATGGCTACACCTTC. This sequence joins TRBV18 and TRBJ1-2; 7 positions agree with TRBD1. Germline CDR1 reads KGHSH; CDR2 reads LQKENI. The length of the CDR3 is 13 residues. J was trimmed by 5 bases and V by 6 bases; bases with no gene match: 6.

The CDR3 nucleotides read TGTGCTAGTGGTTTGGGGGGGACAGGGATTTACGAGCAGTACTTC. Protein: CASGLGGTGIYEQYF. The chain uses TRBV12-5 and TRBJ2-7; 9 bases are shared with TRBD1. The CDR3 extends over 15 amino acids. Germline CDR1 and CDR2: LGHNT and FRNRAP. The J segment lost 4 bases and the V segment lost 1 base, leaving 5 bases of the junction unmatched.

The chain joins TRBV4-1 to TRBJ1-1, with TRBD1 as a possible D gene (5 bases). Trimming removed 0 bases at V and 2 bases at J, with 16 bases between. Germline V gives CDR1 MGHRA, CDR2 YSYEKL. The CDR3 is 17 amino acids. CDR3 bases: TGCGCCAGCAGCCAAGATCCCGGGACCGGTTCCAACACTGAAGCTTTCTTT. It translates to CASSQDPGTGSNTEAFF.

The J gene is TRBJ2-4, the V gene TRBV27; the D gene is possibly TRBD1 (6 bases). The V end lost 5 bases, the J end lost 0 bases, and 11 bases lay between the germline ends. The CDR3 runs 15 residues. The V gene's germline CDR1 is MNHEY and CDR2 SMNVEV (reference sequence). CDR3 amino acids: CASSPRTVAKNIQYF. CDR3 coding DNA: TGTGCCAGCAGTCCACGGACAGTAGCCAAAAACATTCAGTACTTC.

This chain uses TRBV30 with TRBJ1-2; D not resolved. This CDR3 region has 11 residues. V gave up 4 bases and J gave up 4 bases, with 7 bases separating them. Germline V lookup: CDR1 GTSNPN, CDR2 SVGIG (reference sequence). CDR3 nucleotides: TGTGCCTGGATCCCCCTCTATGGCTACACCTTC. Translation: CAWIPLYGYTF.

In the case of this clone: The sample contains more than one DNA sequence encoding this CDR3. The chain employs TRBV5-4 and TRBJ2-7; D unclear. Trimming shortened V by 0 bases and J by 3 bases, and 4 bases separated the two germline ends. Germline V gives CDR1 SGHNT, CDR2 YYREEE (reference sequence). There are 12 residues in the CDR3. This chain's CDR3 is CASSLDIYEQYF. In nucleotides, the CDR3 is TGTGCCAGCAGCTTGGATATCTACGAGCAGTACTTC.

The chain carries TRBV10-3 and TRBJ1-5; 9 bases match TRBD1. Germline lookup yields CDR1 ENHRY and CDR2 SYGVKD. CDR3 length: 16 residues. With 3 bases clipped from V and 3 bases from J, the junction kept 6 bases outside the gene matches. The CDR3 here is CAISDWDREDNQPQHF. Written as DNA, the CDR3 is TGTGCCATCAGTGATTGGGACAGGGAGGACAATCAGCCCCAGCATTTT.

This chain uses TRBV27 with TRBJ2-6; no clear D. Germline V gene lookup returns CDR1 MNHEY and CDR2 SMNVEV (reference sequence). V lost 3 bases to trimming and J lost 1 base, with 7 bases between them. CDR3 size: 15 residues. CDR3 nucleotides: TGTGCCAGCAGTTTCGTCGGGTCTGGGGCCAACGTCCTGACTTTC. Amino acids: CASSFVGSGANVLTF. Together with reference TRBV27 and TRBJ2-6, the CDR3 gives the full variable domain: EAQVTQNPRYLITVTGKKLTVTCSQNMNHEYMSWYRQDPGLGLRQIYYSMNVEVTDKGDVPEGYKVSRKEKRNFPLILESPSPNQTSLYFCASSFVGSGANVLTFGAGSRLTVL.

V is TRBV9 and J is TRBJ1-2, with D tentatively TRBD1 (6 bases). Trimming shortened V by 2 bases and J by 4 bases, and 9 bases separated the two germline ends. CDR3 length: 13 residues. Germline V CDR1 and CDR2: SGDLS, YYNGEE. DNA for the CDR3: TGTGCCAGCAGCGTGGAGACAGGCTATGGCTACACCTTC. It translates to CASSVETGYGYTF.

This chain connects TRBV4-1 to TRBJ1-1, with no clear D. The CDR3 length is 15 residues. V gave up 3 bases and J gave up 2 bases, with 13 bases separating them. The V gene's germline CDR1 is MGHRA and CDR2 YSYEKL. The CDR3 coding sequence is TGCGCCAGCAGCCACGACCGGATAGTCAACACTGAAGCTTTCTTT. Translation: CASSHDRIVNTEAFF.

A single count supports this clone. This chain links TRBV6-1 with TRBJ1-1; no reliable D call. The CDR3 spans 13 residues. Germline loops: CDR1 MNHNS, CDR2 SASEGT. Trimming removed 4 bases from V and 0 bases from J, with 6 bases in between. CDR3 in amino acids: CASSVLVNTEAFF. The DNA of the CDR3 is TGTGCCAGCAGTGTCCTTGTGAACACTGAAGCTTTCTTT.